This T cell receptor beta chain is from a study of T cells in Graves' hyperthyroidism and ophthalmopathy. Study results and caveats: Most thyroid clonotypes that were expanded above 0.001 also turned up in blood. With a median lead of roughly 6.2 months before onset, the model predicted ophthalmopathy.

Blood dates from first hyperthyroidism diagnosis, before any ophthalmopathy symptoms. The source of the PBMCs was over 8.5 ml of fresh peripheral blood. Unmatched junction bases numbered 5, after V lost 0 bases and J lost 3 bases. The CDR3 loop spans 15 amino acids. Germline V CDR1 and CDR2: GTSNPN, SVGIG (reference sequence). Note on this clonotype: The antigen remains unidentified.

Amplification of TCR beta CDR3 regions used RNA as the template. A first-round RT-PCR of the TCR CDR3 used the HTBI primer set. TCRdb analysed the multiplex PCR reads with MiXCR anew, one entry per CDR3 protein. The data show 300,000 to 450,000 distinct CDR3 sequences, about 13% seen once. The specimen was blood. The sequence came from a man younger than 45 with Graves' hyperthyroidism that later progressed to Graves' ophthalmopathy. The chain uses TRBV30 and TRBJ2-1, with TRBD1 matching over 7 bases. CDR3 bases: TGTGCCTGGAGTGTGGGGGACAGTCGCTACAATGAGCAGTTCTTC. Its translation is CAWSVGDSRYNEQFF. The variable domain in full, completed from reference TRBV30 and TRBJ2-1, reads SQTIHQWPATLVQPVGSPLSLECTVEGTSNPNLYWYRQAAGRGLQLLFYSVGIGQISSEVPQNLSASRPQDRQFILSSKKLLLSDSGFYLCAWSVGDSRYNEQFFGPGTRLTVL.